The 22 T cell receptor beta chains in this list originate from one sample, sequenced in a study of cytomegalovirus exposure and HLA in healthy donors. The PCR made use of 60 Vbeta and 13 Jbeta primers. Assay: immunoSEQ multiplex PCR; the TCRdb copy retains only in-frame clones and omits some. The sample holds about 180,000 clones, 60% to 80% seen once. Sequenced input: PBMCs. The receptors stem from a man in his fifties or sixties in good health and CMV-seronegative.

The table lists this clone with a few counts. The V and J genes are TRBV6-5 and TRBJ2-2; 9 nucleotides match TRBD1. Per germline, CDR1 MNHEY and CDR2 SVGAGI. The J segment lost 6 bases and the V segment lost 4 bases, leaving 3 bases of the junction unmatched. CDR3 length: 14 residues. CDR3 sequence reads: CASSLTGGPGELFF. In DNA form, the CDR3 reads TGTGCCAGCAGTTTGACAGGGGGACCCGGGGAGCTGTTTTTT.

This clone was seen a few times. The chain carries TRBV30 and TRBJ1-5; D might be TRBD1 (5 bases). CDR3 size: 13 residues. Germline CDR1 and CDR2: GTSNPN and SVGIG (reference sequence). With 1 base removed from V and 5 bases from J, the gap between germline ends came to 9 bases. Here the CDR3 reads CAWSEGDYQPQHF. The CDR3 nucleotides read TGTGCCTGGAGTGAAGGGGATTATCAGCCCCAGCATTTT.

The rearrangement uses TRBV2 and TRBJ2-1; 8 bases line up with TRBD1. Germline V gives CDR1 SNHLY, CDR2 FYNNEI. Germline trimming cut 5 bases from V and 10 bases from J; bases unmatched to any gene: 10. The CDR3 consists of 14 residues. The CDR3 region is CASSKGVRGHEQFF. For the CDR3, the DNA is TGTGCCAGCAGTAAGGGGGTCAGGGGGCACGAGCAGTTCTTC.

The rearrangement joins TRBV5-1 to TRBJ2-1, with 13 bases aligning to TRBD2. The J segment lost 4 bases and the V segment lost 4 bases, leaving 5 bases of the junction unmatched. Germline V gene data show CDR1 as SGHRS and CDR2 as YFSETQ. This CDR3 has 16 residues. The CDR3 is CASSVTSGGAYNEQFF. The DNA for the CDR3 is TGCGCCAGCAGCGTAACTAGCGGGGGGGCGTACAATGAGCAGTTCTTC.

The gene calls are TRBV5-1 and TRBJ1-6; no definite D call. CDR1 is SGHRS and CDR2 is YFSETQ in the germline V gene. This CDR3 contains 15 residues. The V end was cut by 0 bases, the J end by 7 bases, with 11 bases between. The CDR3 bases are TGCGCCAGCAGCTTGGATGGCCGACAAAATTCACCCCTCCACTTT. It codes for CASSLDGRQNSPLHF.

The J gene is TRBJ2-1, the V gene TRBV13; 11 nucleotides line up with TRBD2. The CDR3 extends over 15 amino acids. Losses at the gene ends were 3 bases for V and 5 bases for J; bases not matched to a gene: 3. Germline assignment: CDR1 PRHDT and CDR2 FYEKMQ (reference sequence). The DNA of the CDR3 is TGTGCCAGCAGCTTGGGACTAGCGGTGGACAATGAGCAGTTCTTC. The encoded protein is CASSLGLAVDNEQFF. The complete variable domain, with remaining parts taken from reference TRBV13 and TRBJ2-1, reads AAGVIQSPRHLIKEKRETATLKCYPIPRHDTVYWYQQGPGQDPQFLISFYEKMQSDKGSIPDRFSAQQFSDYHSELNMSSLELGDSALYFCASSLGLAVDNEQFFGPGTRLTVL.

The table lists this clone with a few counts. The chain recombines TRBV19 with TRBJ1-2; 9 bases match TRBD1. The CDR3 has 14 residues. Losses at the gene ends were 3 bases for V and 8 bases for J; bases not matched to a gene: 7. Germline CDR1 is LNHDA and CDR2 is SQIVND (reference sequence). The CDR3 protein is CASSIVDRGLGYTF. The CDR3 DNA follows: TGTGCCAGTAGTATTGTGGACAGGGGCCTGGGCTACACCTTC.

The sample holds one count of this clone. The chain joins TRBV4-1 to TRBJ1-2, with D possibly TRBD1 on 5 matching bases. The germline V and J ends were trimmed by 2 bases and 8 bases, with 9 bases remaining between them. CDR1 and CDR2 (germline): MGHRA, YSYEKL. The CDR3 covers 12 residues. In nucleotides, the CDR3 is TGCGCCAGCAGCCAAAGACAGTCGGGCTACACCTTC. Protein: CASSQRQSGYTF.

The V and J genes are TRBV5-6 and TRBJ1-1, with TRBD1 identical over 8 bases. The CDR3 spans 15 residues. Losses at the gene ends were 3 bases for V and 1 base for J; bases not matched to a gene: 5. Germline CDR1 and CDR2: SGHDT and YYEEEE. CDR3 protein: CASSSWGTGNTEAFF. DNA of the CDR3: TGTGCCAGCAGCTCTTGGGGGACAGGGAACACTGAAGCTTTCTTT.

The rearrangement joins TRBV6-1 to TRBJ2-5, with 8 bases fitting TRBD2. The germline V gene has CDR1 MNHNS and CDR2 SASEGT. V gave up 1 base and J gave up 0 bases; unmatched junction bases: 10. This CDR3 region has 18 residues. This chain's CDR3 is CASSEVALGGGNQETQYF. The CDR3 coding sequence is TGTGCCAGCAGTGAAGTTGCCCTCGGGGGGGGAAACCAAGAGACCCAGTACTTC.

In its sample, this clone was seen once. CDR3 sequence reads: CASSEDSSRGGTDTQYF. The DNA of the CDR3 is TGTGCCAGCAGTGAAGACAGTTCTCGGGGTGGCACAGATACGCAGTATTTT. V and J are TRBV2 and TRBJ2-3; perhaps TRBD2 as D (5 bases). The length of the CDR3 is 17 residues. The germline V gene encodes CDR1 SNHLY and CDR2 FYNNEI. The V gene lost 1 base and the J gene lost 1 base, with 15 bases spanning the gap.

The CDR3: CAWSADRQETQYF. CDR3 sequence (DNA): TGTGCCTGGAGTGCGGACAGACAAGAGACCCAGTACTTC. The rearrangement uses TRBV30 and TRBJ2-5, with D possibly matching TRBD1 (6 bases). Trimming shortened V by 1 base and J by 2 bases, and 8 bases separated the two germline ends. In germline, CDR1 is GTSNPN, CDR2 SVGIG (reference sequence). This CDR3 has 13 residues.

This clone was observed a few times. The chain joins TRBV9 to TRBJ2-2; D ambiguous. This CDR3 has 14 residues. Trimming cost V 0 bases and J 5 bases, with 8 bases left between them. Per the germline V gene, CDR1 is SGDLS and CDR2 is YYNGEE. CDR3 sequence: CASSVAPGTGELFF. CDR3 sequence (DNA): TGTGCCAGCAGCGTAGCTCCGGGTACCGGGGAGCTGTTTTTT.

V and J are TRBV5-4 and TRBJ2-1, with TRBD2 identical over 10 bases. The germline V gene has CDR1 SGHNT and CDR2 YYREEE (reference sequence). This CDR3 has 15 residues. The V gene end was trimmed by 3 bases and the J gene end by 7 bases; junction bases not matched to a gene: 7. The CDR3 DNA sequence: TGTGCCAGCAGCTCAGCGGGAGGGCCAGGTAATGAGCAGTTCTTC. This encodes CASSSAGGPGNEQFF.

The table lists this clone with a few counts. The chain joins TRBV9 to TRBJ2-7; 10 bases align to TRBD2. The germline V gene encodes CDR1 SGDLS and CDR2 YYNGEE. CDR3 length: 13 amino acids. Germline trimming cut 4 bases from V and 12 bases from J; bases unmatched to any gene: 10. The CDR3 loop reads CASSPGTSAIVYF. DNA for the CDR3: TGTGCCAGCAGCCCCGGGACTAGCGCCATCGTGTACTTC.

The chain employs TRBV6-1 and TRBJ1-5; TRBD1 might be the D (6 bases). The CDR3 covers 12 residues. V dropped 6 bases and J dropped 7 bases, with 10 bases sitting between them. Germline V lookup: CDR1 MNHNS, CDR2 SASEGT. In DNA form, the CDR3 reads TGTGCCAGCAGGACAGGTAAACAGCCCCAGCATTTT. Protein: CASRTGKQPQHF.

This chain joins TRBV6-5 and TRBJ2-7, with 9 bases aligning to TRBD2. CDR3 length equals 14 residues. With V trimmed by 6 bases and J by 0 bases, 3 bases remained unmatched. Germline V CDR1 and CDR2: MNHEY, SVGAGI. This chain's CDR3 is CASRVSGSSYEQYF. As DNA, the CDR3 is TGTGCCAGCAGAGTTAGCGGGAGCTCCTACGAGCAGTACTTC.

The rearrangement joins TRBV2 to TRBJ2-5; D uncertain. The J call may be in error: the DNA end matches TRBJ2-7 better. This CDR3 has 14 residues. Germline CDR1 and CDR2: SNHLY and FYNNEI. Here the CDR3 reads CASSVARSSYEQYF. The CDR3 DNA reads TGTGCCAGCAGTGTAGCTCGAAGCTCCTACGAGCAGTACTTC.

The rearrangement links TRBV28 to TRBJ2-3; 11 bases match TRBD1. Germline-derived CDR1 and CDR2 are MDHEN and SYDVKM. The CDR3 has 13 residues. V dropped 8 bases and J dropped 6; count of bases not matched to a gene: 4. The chain's CDR3 is CASQDRGPDTQYF. The DNA for the CDR3 is TGTGCCAGCCAGGACAGGGGGCCTGATACGCAGTATTTT. Together with reference TRBV28 and TRBJ2-3, the CDR3 gives the full variable domain: DVKVTQSSRYLVKRTGEKVFLECVQDMDHENMFWYRQDPGLGLRLIYFSYDVKMKEKGDIPEGYSVSREKKERFSLILESASTNQTSMYLCASQDRGPDTQYFGPGTRLTVL.

The chain uses TRBV7-3 and TRBJ2-3, with D hard to call. CDR3 length: 13 amino acids. V lost 4 bases and J lost 0, with 5 bases in between. Looked up from germline, CDR1 is SGHTA and CDR2 is FQGTGA. The CDR3 DNA follows: TGTGCCAGCAGCTCCCTTAGCACAGATACGCAGTATTTT. It specifies CASSSLSTDTQYF. The whole variable domain, filled in from reference TRBV7-3 and TRBJ2-3, reads GAGVSQTPSNKVTEKGKYVELRCDPISGHTALYWYRQSLGQGPEFLIYFQGTGAADDSGLPNDRFFAVRPEGSVSTLKIQRTERGDSAVYLCASSSLSTDTQYFGPGTRLTVL.

This sequence joins TRBV9 and TRBJ2-2, with D possibly being TRBD1 (5 bases). V was shortened by 0 bases and J by 8 bases, with 14 bases between the two germline ends. Germline CDR1 is SGDLS and CDR2 is YYNGEE. The CDR3 runs 15 residues. DNA of the CDR3: TGTGCCAGCAGCGTAGAACAGGCCGCGATGGGGGAGCTGTTTTTT. This codes for CASSVEQAAMGELFF.

The chain has TRBV6-1 and TRBJ2-5; no clear D gene. The V end was cut by 7 bases, the J end by 3 bases, with 6 bases between. Germline CDR1 MNHNS, CDR2 SASEGT. The CDR3 totals 11 residues. CDR3 amino acids: CASTEKETQYF. DNA for the CDR3: TGTGCCAGCACCGAGAAAGAGACCCAGTACTTC.